This T cell receptor beta chain is from a study of blood T cell repertoires in COVID-19. About the research overall: Collection of acute and convalescent COVID-19 samples took place in the United States, Italy and Spain.

The CDR3 has 15 residues. Looked up from germline, CDR1 is KGHDR and CDR2 is SFDVKD. Trimming stripped 5 bases from V and 0 bases from J, with 13 bases between. Per the original methods: Quantification of nucleated cells was approximated via reference gene primer amplification. Using immunoSEQ multiplex PCR, the repertoire was profiled, and TCRdb retains in-frame clones only, with some absent. V and J calls and clone size come straight from that table; D and trimming were deduced from the DNA. Of hundreds of thousands of clones listed, around 88% are singletons. The J gene is TRBJ2-7, the V gene TRBV24-1; D possibly corresponds to TRBD1 (6 bases). The source of this sequence is a man aged 80 or over with acute or convalescent COVID-19. Specimen: peripheral blood. In DNA form, the CDR3 reads TGTGCCACCAGTGCCGGACAGAAGAGCTCCTACGAGCAGTACTTC. Its translation is CATSAGQKSSYEQYF.